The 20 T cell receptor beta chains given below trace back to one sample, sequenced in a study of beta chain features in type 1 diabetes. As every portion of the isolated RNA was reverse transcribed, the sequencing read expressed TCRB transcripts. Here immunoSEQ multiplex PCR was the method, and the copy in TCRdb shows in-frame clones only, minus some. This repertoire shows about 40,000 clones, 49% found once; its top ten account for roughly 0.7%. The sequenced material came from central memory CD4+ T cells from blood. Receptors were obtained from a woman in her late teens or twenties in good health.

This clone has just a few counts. CDR3 sequence: CASSLNREYGYTF. The CDR3 nucleotides are TGTGCCAGCAGCTTGAACAGGGAGTATGGCTACACCTTC. V and J are TRBV5-6 and TRBJ1-2; D possibly corresponds to TRBD1 (6 bases). CDR3 size: 13 residues. CDR1 and CDR2 (germline): SGHDT, YYEEEE. The V end lost 1 base, the J end lost 5 bases, and 9 bases lay between the germline ends.

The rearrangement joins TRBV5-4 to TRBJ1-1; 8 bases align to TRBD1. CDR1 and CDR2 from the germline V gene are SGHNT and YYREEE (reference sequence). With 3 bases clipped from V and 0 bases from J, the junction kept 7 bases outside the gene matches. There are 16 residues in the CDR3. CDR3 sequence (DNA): TGTGCCAGCAGCTCACCCGGGACAGGCATGAACACTGAAGCTTTCTTT. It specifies CASSSPGTGMNTEAFF.

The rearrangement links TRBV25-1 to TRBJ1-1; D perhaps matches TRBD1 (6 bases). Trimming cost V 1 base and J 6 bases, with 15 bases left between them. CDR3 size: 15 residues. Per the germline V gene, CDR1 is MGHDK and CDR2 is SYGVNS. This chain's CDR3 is CASSELRGAFPEAFF. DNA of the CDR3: TGTGCCAGCAGTGAATTGCGGGGGGCTTTCCCTGAAGCTTTCTTT.

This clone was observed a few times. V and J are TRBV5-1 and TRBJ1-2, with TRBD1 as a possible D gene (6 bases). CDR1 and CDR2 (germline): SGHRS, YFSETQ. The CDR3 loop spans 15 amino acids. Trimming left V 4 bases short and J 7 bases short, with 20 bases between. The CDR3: CASSIHPRGARGYTF. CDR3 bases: TGCGCCAGCAGCATCCATCCTCGGGGGGCGCGTGGCTACACCTTC.

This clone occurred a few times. The CDR3 spells CAISRRLAGGSSEQFF. As DNA, the CDR3 is TGTGCCATCAGTAGGCGACTAGCGGGAGGCTCTAGTGAGCAGTTCTTC. V gene TRBV10-3 combines with J gene TRBJ2-1, with 13 bases aligning to TRBD2. This CDR3 has 16 amino acids. Germline-derived CDR1 and CDR2 are ENHRY and SYGVKD. The V gene end was trimmed by 5 bases and the J gene end by 9 bases; junction bases not matched to a gene: 10.

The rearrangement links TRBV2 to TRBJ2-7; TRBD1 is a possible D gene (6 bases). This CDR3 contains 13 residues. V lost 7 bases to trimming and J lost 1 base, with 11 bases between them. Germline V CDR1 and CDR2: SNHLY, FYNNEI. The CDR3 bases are TGTGCCAGCACCCAACAGGGATCCTACGAGCAGTACTTC. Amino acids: CASTQQGSYEQYF.

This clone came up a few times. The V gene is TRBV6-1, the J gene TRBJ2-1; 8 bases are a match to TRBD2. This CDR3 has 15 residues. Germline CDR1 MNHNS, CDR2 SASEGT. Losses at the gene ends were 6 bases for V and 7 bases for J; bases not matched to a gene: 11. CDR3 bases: TGTGCCAGCAGCGAACCTAGCGGGTCGAGAAATGAGCAGTTCTTC. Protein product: CASSEPSGSRNEQFF.

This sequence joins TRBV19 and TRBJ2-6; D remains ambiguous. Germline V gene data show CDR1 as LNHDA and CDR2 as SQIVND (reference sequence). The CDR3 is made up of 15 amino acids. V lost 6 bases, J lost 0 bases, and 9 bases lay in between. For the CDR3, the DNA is TGTGCCAGTAGCGACAACCACTCTGGGGCCAACGTCCTGACTTTC. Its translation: CASSDNHSGANVLTF.

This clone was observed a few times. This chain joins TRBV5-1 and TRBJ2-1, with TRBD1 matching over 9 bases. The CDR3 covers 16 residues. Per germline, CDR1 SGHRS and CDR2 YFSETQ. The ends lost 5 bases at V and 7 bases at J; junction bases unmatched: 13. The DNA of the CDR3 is TGCGCCAGCAGATCTCTGCCGGGACAGGGAAGAAATGAGCAGTTCTTC. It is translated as CASRSLPGQGRNEQFF.

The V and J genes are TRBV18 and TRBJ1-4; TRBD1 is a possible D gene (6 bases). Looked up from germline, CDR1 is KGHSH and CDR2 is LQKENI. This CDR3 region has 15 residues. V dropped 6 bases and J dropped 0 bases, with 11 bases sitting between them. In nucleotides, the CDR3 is TGTGCCAGCTCCCGGACAGTTGCAACTAATGAAAAACTGTTTTTT. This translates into CASSRTVATNEKLFF.

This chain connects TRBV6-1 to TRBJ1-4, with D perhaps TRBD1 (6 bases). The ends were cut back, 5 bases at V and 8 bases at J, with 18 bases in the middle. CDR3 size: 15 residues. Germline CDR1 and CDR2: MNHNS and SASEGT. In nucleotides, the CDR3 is TGTGCCAGCAGTCTACCTTTCAGGGGCGGCGAAAAACTGTTTTTT. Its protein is CASSLPFRGGEKLFF.

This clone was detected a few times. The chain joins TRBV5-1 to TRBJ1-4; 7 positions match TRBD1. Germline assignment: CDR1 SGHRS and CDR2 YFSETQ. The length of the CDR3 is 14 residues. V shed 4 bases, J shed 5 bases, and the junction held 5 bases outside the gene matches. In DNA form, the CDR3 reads TGCGCCAGCAGCCCCGGGACAGAGAATGAAAAACTGTTTTTT. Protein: CASSPGTENEKLFF. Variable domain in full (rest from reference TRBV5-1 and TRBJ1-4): KAGVTQTPRYLIKTRGQQVTLSCSPISGHRSVSWYQQTPGQGLQFLFEYFSETQRNKGNFPGRFSGRQFSNSRSEMNVSTLELGDSALYLCASSPGTENEKLFFGSGTQLSVL.

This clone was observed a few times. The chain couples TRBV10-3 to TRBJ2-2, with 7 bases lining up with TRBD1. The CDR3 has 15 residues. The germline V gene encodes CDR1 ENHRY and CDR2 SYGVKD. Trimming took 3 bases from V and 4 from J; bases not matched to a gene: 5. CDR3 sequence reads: CAISEEGAGTGELFF. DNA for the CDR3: TGTGCCATCAGTGAAGAGGGGGCGGGCACCGGGGAGCTGTTTTTT.

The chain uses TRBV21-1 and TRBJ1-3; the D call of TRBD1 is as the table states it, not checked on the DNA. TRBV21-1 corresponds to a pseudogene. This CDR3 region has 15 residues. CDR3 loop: CASSKAQGPGNTIYF. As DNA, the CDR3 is TGTGCCAGCAGCAAAGCGCAGGGCCCCGGAAACACCATATATTTT.

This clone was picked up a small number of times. CDR3 region: CASSFQGNTEAFF. CDR3 in DNA: TGTGCCAGCAGCTTTCAGGGGAACACTGAAGCTTTCTTT. The chain is built from TRBV7-9 and TRBJ1-1; possibly TRBD1 for D (5 bases). This CDR3 comprises 13 residues. Trimming shortened V by 3 bases and J by 1 base, and 6 bases separated the two germline ends. From germline, CDR1 is SEHNR and CDR2 FQNEAQ (reference sequence).

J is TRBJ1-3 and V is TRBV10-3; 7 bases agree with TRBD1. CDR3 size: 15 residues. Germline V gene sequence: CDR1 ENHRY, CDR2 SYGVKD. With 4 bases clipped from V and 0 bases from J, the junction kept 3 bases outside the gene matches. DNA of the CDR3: TGTGCCATCAGTGGACAGGGCAGCTCTGGAAACACCATATATTTT. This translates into CAISGQGSSGNTIYF.

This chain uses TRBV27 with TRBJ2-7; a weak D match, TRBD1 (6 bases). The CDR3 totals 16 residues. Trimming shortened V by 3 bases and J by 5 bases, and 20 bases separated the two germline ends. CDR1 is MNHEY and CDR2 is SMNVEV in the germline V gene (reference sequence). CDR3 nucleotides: TGTGCCAGCAGTTTGGGGGAAGTTAGAACAGGGCACGAGCAGTACTTC. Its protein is CASSLGEVRTGHEQYF.

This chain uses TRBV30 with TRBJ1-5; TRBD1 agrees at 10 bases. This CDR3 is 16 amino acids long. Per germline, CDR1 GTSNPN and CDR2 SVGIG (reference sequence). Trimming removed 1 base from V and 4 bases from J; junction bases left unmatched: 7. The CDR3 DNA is TGTGCCTGGAGTGACCGGGACAGGGGCTGGAATCAGCCCCAGCATTTT. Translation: CAWSDRDRGWNQPQHF.

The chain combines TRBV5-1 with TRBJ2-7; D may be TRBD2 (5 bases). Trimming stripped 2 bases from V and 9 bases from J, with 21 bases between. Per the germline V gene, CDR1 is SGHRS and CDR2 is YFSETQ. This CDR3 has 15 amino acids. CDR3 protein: CASSFQMGGPGVQYF. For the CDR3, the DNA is TGCGCCAGCAGCTTCCAGATGGGCGGGCCGGGTGTGCAGTACTTC.

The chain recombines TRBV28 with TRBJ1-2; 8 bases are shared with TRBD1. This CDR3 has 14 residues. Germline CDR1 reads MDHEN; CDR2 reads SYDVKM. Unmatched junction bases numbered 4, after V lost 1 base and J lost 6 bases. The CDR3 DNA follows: TGTGCCAGCAGTTTATTGACAGGGGAGGATGGCTACACCTTC. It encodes CASSLLTGEDGYTF.